This TCR beta chain was recovered during a study of shared clonotypes between healthy human individuals. Assay used: immunoSEQ multiplex PCR; TCRdb lists only in-frame clones, some missing. The sample lists around 1.4 million clones, approximately 98.5% occurring once. Germline CDR1 and CDR2: SEHNR and FQNEAQ (reference sequence). The germline V and J ends were trimmed by 3 bases and 3 bases, with 14 bases remaining between them. This CDR3 spans 16 amino acids. The receptor was isolated from a man younger than 45 in good health. This rearrangement joins TRBV7-9 to TRBJ2-2; tentative D call: TRBD2 (6 bases). Sequenced: naive CD4+ T cells sorted from blood. As to subset: CD45RA+ positively selected. In DNA form, the CDR3 reads TGTGCCAGCAGCTTCGGGTCGGGAGTCGACACCGGGGAGCTGTTTTTT. It encodes CASSFGSGVDTGELFF.